Sequencing of this T cell receptor beta chain was carried out in a study of cytomegalovirus exposure and HLA in healthy donors. Study observations and caveats: With further analysis later on, most CMV-associated TCR beta chains appeared HLA-restricted. Most TCR sequences were seen very rarely across donors, but some public TCRs occurred in many. Using the classifier, cytomegalovirus status was reportedly diagnosed with high specificity and sensitivity.

PCR involved 60 Vbeta and 13 Jbeta primers. Profiling relied on immunoSEQ multiplex PCR, and the TCRdb table lists in-frame clones only, not all of them. Among 150,000 to 200,000 clones, 80% to 85% were seen once, and the ten largest hold around 1.7%. Germline loops: CDR1 SGHVS, CDR2 FNYEAQ. Trimming pared 5 bases from V and 6 bases from J, leaving 13 bases between. The length of the CDR3 is 13 residues. This clone was seen a few times. Its antigen remains unknown. The chain links TRBV7-6 to TRBJ1-2; D gene uncertain. The specimen sequenced was PBMCs. This TCR came from a woman aged 18-29 years in good health and CMV-seronegative. CDR3 sequence reads: CASSARLSDGYTF. CDR3 DNA sequence: TGTGCCAGCAGCGCCCGATTGTCGGATGGCTACACCTTC.